This record looks at one T cell receptor (beta chain) sequence and its context. These data originate in a study of CD8 T cells in Susac syndrome. With random hexamers, about 0.5 to 1 ug RNA was reverse transcribed. Amplification of TCR beta CDR3 across 54 Vbeta and 13 Jbeta was performed with immunoSEQ multiplex PCR. Each CDR3 protein is one row after TCRdb ran MiXCR on the immunoSEQ multiplex PCR reads. In the table there are about 140,000 distinct CDR3 sequences, over 85% of which are singletons. The sequence was collected from a human donor in good health. Sequenced sample: CD8+ T cells from PBMCs.

The CDR3 nucleotides are TGTGCCAGCAGCCAAATCCGCGACGAGCAGTACTTC. It specifies CASSQIRDEQYF. The V gene is TRBV4-2, the J gene TRBJ2-7; no firm D call. This CDR3 is 12 amino acids long. Germline lookup yields CDR1 LGHNA and CDR2 YNFKEQ. The germline V and J ends were trimmed by 2 bases and 5 bases, with 7 bases remaining between them.